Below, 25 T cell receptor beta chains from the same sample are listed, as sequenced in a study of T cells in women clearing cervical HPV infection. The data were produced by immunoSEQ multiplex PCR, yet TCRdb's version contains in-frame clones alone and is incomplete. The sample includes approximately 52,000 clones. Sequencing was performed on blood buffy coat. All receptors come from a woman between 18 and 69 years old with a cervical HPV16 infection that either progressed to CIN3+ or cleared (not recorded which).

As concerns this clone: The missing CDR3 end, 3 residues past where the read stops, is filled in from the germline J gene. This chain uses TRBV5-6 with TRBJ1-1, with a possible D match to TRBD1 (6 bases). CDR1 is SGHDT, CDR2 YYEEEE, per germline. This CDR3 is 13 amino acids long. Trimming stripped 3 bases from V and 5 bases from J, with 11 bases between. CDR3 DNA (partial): TGTGCCAGCAGCTGGGGGCAGGAGACTGAA. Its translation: CASSWGQETE. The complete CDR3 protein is CASSWGQETEAFF.

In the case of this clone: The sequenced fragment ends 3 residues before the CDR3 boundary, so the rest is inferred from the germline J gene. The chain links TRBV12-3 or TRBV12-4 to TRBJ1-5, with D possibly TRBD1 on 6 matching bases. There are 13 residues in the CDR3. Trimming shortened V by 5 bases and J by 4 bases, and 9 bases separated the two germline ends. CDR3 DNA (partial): TGTGCCAGCAGTCTGAGGGGGAATCAGCCC. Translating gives CASSLRGNQP. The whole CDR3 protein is CASSLRGNQPQHF.

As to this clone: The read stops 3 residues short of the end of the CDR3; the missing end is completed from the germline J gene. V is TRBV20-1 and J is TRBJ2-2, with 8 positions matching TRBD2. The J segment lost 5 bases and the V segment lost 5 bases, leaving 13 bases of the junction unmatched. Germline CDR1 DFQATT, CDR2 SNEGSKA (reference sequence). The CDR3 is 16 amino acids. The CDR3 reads CSAPDWRGVLTGELFF. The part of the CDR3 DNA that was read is TGCAGTGCTCCCGACTGGCGGGGGGTCCTGACCGGGGAG.

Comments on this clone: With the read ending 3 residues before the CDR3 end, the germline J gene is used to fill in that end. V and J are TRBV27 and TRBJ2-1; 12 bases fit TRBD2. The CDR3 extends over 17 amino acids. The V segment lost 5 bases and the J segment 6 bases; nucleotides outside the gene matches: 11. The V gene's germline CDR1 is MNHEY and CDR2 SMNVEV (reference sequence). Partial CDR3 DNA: TGTGCCAGCAGTAAAGGGACTAGCGGGTGGGGTTCCAATGAG. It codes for CASSKGTSGWGSNE. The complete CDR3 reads CASSKGTSGWGSNEQFF.

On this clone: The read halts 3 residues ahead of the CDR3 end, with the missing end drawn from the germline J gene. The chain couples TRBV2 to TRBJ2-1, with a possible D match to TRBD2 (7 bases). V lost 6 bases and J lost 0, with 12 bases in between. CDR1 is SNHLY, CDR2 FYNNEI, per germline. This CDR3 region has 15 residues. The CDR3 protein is CASRKGGSSYNEQFF. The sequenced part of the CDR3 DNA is TGTGCCAGCAGGAAGGGGGGGAGCTCCTACAATGAG.

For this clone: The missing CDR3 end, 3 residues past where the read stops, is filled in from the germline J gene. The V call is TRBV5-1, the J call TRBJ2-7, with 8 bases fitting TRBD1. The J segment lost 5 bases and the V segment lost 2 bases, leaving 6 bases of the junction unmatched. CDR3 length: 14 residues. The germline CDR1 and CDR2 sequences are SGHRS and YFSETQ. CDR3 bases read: TGCGCCAGCAGCTTCATAGGACAGGGCCACGAG. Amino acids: CASSFIGQGHE. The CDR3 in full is CASSFIGQGHEQYF.

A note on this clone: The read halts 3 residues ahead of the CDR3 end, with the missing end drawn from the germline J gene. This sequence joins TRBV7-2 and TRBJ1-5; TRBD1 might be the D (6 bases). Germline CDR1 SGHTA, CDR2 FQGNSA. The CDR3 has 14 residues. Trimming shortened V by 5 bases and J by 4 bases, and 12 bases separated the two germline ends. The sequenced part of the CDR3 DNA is TGTGCCAGCAGCGTATACAGGGCAAATCAGCCC. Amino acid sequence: CASSVYRANQP. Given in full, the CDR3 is CASSVYRANQPQHF.

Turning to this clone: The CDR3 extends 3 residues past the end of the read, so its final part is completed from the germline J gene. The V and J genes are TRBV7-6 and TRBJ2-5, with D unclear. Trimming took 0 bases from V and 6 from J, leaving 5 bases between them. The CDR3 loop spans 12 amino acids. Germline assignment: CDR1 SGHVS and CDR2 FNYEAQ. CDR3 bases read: TGTGCCAGCAGCTTAGCGAGGCAGACC. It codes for CASSLARQT. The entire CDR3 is CASSLARQTQYF.

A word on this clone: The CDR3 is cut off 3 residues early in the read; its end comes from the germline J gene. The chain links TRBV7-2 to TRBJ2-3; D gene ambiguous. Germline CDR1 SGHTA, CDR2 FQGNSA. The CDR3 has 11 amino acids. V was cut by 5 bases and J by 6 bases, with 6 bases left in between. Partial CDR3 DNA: TGTGCCAGCAGCACCGGGGATACG. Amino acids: CASSTGDT. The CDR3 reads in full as CASSTGDTQYF.

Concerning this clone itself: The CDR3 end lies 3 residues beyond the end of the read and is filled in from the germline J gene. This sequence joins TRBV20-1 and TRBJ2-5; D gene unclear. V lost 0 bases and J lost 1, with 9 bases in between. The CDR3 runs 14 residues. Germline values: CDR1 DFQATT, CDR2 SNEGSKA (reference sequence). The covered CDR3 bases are TGCAGTGCTAGAGATTCGCGGAGCCAAGAGACC. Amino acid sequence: CSARDSRSQET. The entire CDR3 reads CSARDSRSQETQYF.

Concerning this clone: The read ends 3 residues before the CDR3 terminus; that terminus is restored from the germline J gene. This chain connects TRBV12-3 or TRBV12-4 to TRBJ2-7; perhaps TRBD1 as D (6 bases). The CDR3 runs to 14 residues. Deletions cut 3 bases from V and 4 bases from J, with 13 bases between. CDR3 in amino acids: CASSFRDTYYEQYF. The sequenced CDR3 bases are TGTGCCAGCAGTTTCCGGGACACCTATTACGAG.

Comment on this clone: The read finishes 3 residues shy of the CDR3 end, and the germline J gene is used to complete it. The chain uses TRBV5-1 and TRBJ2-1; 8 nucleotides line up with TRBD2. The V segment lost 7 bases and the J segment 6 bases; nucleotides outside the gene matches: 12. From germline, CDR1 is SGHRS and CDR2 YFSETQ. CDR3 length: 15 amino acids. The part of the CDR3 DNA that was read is TGCGCCAGCGCTATAAATAGCGGGATGGGCAATGAG. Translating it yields CASAINSGMGNE. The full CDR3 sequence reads CASAINSGMGNEQFF.

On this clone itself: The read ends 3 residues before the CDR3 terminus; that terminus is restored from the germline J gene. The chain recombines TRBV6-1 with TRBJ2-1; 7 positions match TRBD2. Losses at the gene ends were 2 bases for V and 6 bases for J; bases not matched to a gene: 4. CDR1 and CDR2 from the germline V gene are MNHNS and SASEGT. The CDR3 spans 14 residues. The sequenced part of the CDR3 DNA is TGTGCCAGCAGTGAACTGACTAGCCCCAATGAG. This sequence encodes CASSELTSPNE. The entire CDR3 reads CASSELTSPNEQFF.

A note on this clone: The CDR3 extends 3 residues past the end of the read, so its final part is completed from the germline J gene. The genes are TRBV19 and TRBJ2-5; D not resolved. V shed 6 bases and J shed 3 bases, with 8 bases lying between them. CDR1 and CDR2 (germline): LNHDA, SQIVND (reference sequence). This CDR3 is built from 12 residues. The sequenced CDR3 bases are TGTGCCAGTAGGGGCAATGAAGAGACC. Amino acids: CASRGNEET. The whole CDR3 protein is CASRGNEETQYF. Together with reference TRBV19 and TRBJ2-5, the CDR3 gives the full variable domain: DGGITQSPKYLFRKEGQNVTLSCEQNLNHDAMYWYRQDPGQGLRLIYYSQIVNDFQKGDIAEGYSVSREKKESFPLTVTSAQKNPTAFYLCASRGNEETQYFGPGTRLLVL.

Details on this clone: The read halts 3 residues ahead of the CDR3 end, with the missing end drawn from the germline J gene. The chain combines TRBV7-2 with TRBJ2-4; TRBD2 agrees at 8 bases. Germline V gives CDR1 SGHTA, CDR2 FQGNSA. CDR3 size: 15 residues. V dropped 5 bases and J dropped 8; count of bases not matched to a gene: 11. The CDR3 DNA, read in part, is TGTGCCAGCAGCCGCCGGACGGGGGGGGGTGACATT. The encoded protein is CASSRRTGGGDI. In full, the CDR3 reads CASSRRTGGGDIQYF.

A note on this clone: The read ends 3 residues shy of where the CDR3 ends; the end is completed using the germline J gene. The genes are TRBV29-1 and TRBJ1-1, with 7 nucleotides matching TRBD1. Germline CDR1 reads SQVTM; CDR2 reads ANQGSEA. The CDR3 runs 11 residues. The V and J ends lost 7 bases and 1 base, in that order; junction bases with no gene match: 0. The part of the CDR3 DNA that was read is TGCAGCGGACAGGGGAACACTGAA. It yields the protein CSGQGNTE. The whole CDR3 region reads CSGQGNTEAFF.

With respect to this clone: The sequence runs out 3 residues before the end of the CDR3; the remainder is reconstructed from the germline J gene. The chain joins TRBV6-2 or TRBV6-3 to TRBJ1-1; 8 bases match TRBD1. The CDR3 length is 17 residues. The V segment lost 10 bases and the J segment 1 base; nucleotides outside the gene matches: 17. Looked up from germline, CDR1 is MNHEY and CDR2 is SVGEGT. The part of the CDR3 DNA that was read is TGTGCCACCCGACGGGCCGGGACAGGAGTTGGGAACACTGAA. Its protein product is CATRRAGTGVGNTE. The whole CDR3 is CATRRAGTGVGNTEAFF.

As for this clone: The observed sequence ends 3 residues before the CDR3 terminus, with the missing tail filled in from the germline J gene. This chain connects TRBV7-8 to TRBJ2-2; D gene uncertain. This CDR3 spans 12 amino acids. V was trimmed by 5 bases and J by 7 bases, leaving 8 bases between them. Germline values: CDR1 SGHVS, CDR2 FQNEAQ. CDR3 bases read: TGTGCCAGCAGCATGGGCGTCGGGGAG. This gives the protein CASSMGVGE. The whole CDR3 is CASSMGVGELFF.

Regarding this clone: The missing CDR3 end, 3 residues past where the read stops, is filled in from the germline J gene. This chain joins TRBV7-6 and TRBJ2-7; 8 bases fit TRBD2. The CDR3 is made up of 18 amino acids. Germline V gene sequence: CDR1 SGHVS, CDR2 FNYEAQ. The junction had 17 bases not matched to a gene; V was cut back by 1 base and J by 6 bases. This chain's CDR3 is CASSLVPPSPGLVVEQYF. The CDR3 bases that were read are TGTGCCAGCAGCTTAGTACCCCCCTCACCGGGACTAGTTGTCGAG.

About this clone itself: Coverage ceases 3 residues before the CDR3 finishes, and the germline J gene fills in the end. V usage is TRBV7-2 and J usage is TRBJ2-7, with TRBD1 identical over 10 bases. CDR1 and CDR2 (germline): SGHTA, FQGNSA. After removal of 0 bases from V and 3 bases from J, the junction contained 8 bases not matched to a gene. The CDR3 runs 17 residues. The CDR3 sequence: CASSLAFAGTGDYEQYF. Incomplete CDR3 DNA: TGTGCCAGCAGCTTAGCGTTCGCCGGGACAGGGGACTACGAG.

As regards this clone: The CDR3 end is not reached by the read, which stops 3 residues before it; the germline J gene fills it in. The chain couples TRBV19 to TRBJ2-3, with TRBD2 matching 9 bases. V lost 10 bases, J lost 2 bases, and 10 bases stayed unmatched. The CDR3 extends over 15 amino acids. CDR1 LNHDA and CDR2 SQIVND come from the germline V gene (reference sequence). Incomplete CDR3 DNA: TGTGCCACCTCGGCGGGGGGGTTGGCCACAGATACG. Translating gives CATSAGGLATDT. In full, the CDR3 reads CATSAGGLATDTQYF.

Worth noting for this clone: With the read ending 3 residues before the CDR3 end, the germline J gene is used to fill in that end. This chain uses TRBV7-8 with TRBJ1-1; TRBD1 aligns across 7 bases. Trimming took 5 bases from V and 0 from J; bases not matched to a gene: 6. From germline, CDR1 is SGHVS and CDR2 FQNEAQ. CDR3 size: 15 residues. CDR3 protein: CASSSGDSMNTEAFF. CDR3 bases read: TGTGCCAGCAGCAGTGGGGACAGCATGAACACTGAA.

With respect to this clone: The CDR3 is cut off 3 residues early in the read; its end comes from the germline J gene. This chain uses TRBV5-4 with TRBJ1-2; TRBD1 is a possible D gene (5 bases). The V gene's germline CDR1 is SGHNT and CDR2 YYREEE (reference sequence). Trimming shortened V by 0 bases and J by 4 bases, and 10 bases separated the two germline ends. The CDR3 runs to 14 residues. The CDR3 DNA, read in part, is TGTGCCAGCAGCTTGGTGGACCAGGGCTATGGC. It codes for CASSLVDQGYG. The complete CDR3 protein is CASSLVDQGYGYTF.

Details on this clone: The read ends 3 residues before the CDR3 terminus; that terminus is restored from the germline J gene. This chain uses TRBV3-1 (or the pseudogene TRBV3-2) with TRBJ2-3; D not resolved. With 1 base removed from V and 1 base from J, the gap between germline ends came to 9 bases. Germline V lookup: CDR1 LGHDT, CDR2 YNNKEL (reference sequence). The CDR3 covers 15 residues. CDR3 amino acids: CASSQGNSRTDTQYF. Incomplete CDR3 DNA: TGTGCCAGCAGCCAAGGAAACAGCCGCACAGATACG.

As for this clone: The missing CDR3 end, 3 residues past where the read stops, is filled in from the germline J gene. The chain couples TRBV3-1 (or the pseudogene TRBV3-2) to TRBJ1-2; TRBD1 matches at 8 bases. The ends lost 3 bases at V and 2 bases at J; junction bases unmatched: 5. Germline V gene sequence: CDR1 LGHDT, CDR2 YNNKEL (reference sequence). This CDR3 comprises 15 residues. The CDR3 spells CASSHIRDRNYGYTF. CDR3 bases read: TGTGCCAGCAGCCATATTAGGGACAGGAACTATGGC.